The 22 T cell receptor beta chains reported below all come from one sample, sequenced in a study of cytomegalovirus exposure and HLA in healthy donors (TCRdb year 2017). Library construction relied on the immunoSEQ multiplex PCR assay. The multiplex PCR relied on a mix of 60 forward primers for TCR Vbeta segments and 13 reverse primers for TCR Jbeta segments. The table comes from immuneACCESS by way of TCRdb, which keeps in-frame sequences with V and J called. Part of the clones is missing from these tables; in studies checked, under half for an unresolved V gene and the rest for unknown reasons. The sample table includes roughly 120,000 clones. The ten biggest clones cover over 2% of the sample. Sequenced input: PBMCs. These receptors all come from a man in his forties or fifties in good health and CMV-seronegative.

The CDR3 loop reads CSVDRDEKLFF. The CDR3 DNA follows: TGCAGCGTTGATCGGGATGAAAAACTGTTTTTT. The chain couples TRBV29-1 to TRBJ1-4; no firm D call. The ends were cut back, 3 bases at V and 6 bases at J, with 5 bases in the middle. Looked up from germline, CDR1 is SQVTM and CDR2 is ANQGSEA. This CDR3 has 11 amino acids.

The V gene is TRBV13, the J gene TRBJ2-5; TRBD1 is a possible D gene (6 bases). The V gene lost 0 bases and the J gene lost 5 bases, with 19 bases spanning the gap. CDR3 length: 17 residues. Germline V gene data show CDR1 as PRHDT and CDR2 as FYEKMQ (reference sequence). Written as DNA, the CDR3 is TGTGCCAGCAGCTTAGGGACAGGAAAGGGTGTACGGGAGACCCAGTACTTC. Residues: CASSLGTGKGVRETQYF.

V and J are TRBV6-4 and TRBJ2-3; 8 bases agree with TRBD2. The CDR3 totals 14 residues. Germline assignment: CDR1 MRHNA and CDR2 SNTAGT. Trimming cost V 3 bases and J 1 base; bases outside gene matches: 0. CDR3 in DNA: TGTGCCAGCAGTGAAGCGGGGGGCACAGATACGCAGTATTTT. Protein sequence: CASSEAGGTDTQYF.

This chain joins TRBV7-6 and TRBJ1-1; 7 bases fit TRBD1. The CDR3 is made up of 15 amino acids. Germline V gives CDR1 SGHVS, CDR2 FNYEAQ. V lost 1 base to trimming and J lost 7 bases; unmatched junction nucleotides: 9. In nucleotides, the CDR3 is TGTGCCAGCAGCTTAGGGGCAGGGGGTGGAGGTGAAGCTTTCTTT. This gives the protein CASSLGAGGGGEAFF.

The chain employs TRBV28 and TRBJ1-2; a weak D match, TRBD1 (5 bases). The CDR3 spans 11 residues. CDR1 and CDR2 (germline): MDHEN, SYDVKM. The V end was cut by 6 bases, the J end by 8 bases, with 10 bases between. The CDR3 DNA follows: TGTGCCAGCAGCGACAGACGGGGCTACACCTTC. Amino acid sequence: CASSDRRGYTF.

The rearrangement joins TRBV5-6 to TRBJ2-7; no reliable D call. From germline, CDR1 is SGHDT and CDR2 YYEEEE. The length of the CDR3 is 16 residues. V lost 2 bases and J lost 2, with 17 bases in between. The CDR3 nucleotides are TGTGCCAGCAGCTTCCTTCGGCCGAACAGTCCCTACGAGCAGTACTTC. It specifies CASSFLRPNSPYEQYF.

This chain connects TRBV7-2 to TRBJ2-5; TRBD2 is a possible D gene (6 bases). From germline, CDR1 is SGHTA and CDR2 FQGNSA. V shed 5 bases and J shed 5 bases, with 9 bases lying between them. The CDR3 is 12 residues long. The CDR3 region is CASSRGRETQYF. The CDR3 DNA reads as TGTGCCAGCAGCCGAGGGAGGGAGACCCAGTACTTC.

The V call is TRBV5-1, the J call TRBJ1-2, with 9 bases matching TRBD1. V was pared by 4 bases and J by 5 bases, with 3 bases of the junction left unmatched. The CDR3 has 13 residues. Germline assignment: CDR1 SGHRS and CDR2 YFSETQ. This CDR3 is CASSATGGYGYTF. Here the CDR3 DNA reads TGCGCCAGCAGCGCGACAGGGGGTTATGGCTACACCTTC.

This chain joins TRBV5-1 and TRBJ1-2; TRBD1 agrees at 9 bases. In germline, CDR1 is SGHRS, CDR2 YFSETQ. This CDR3 region has 15 residues. The junction had 4 bases not matched to a gene; V was cut back by 0 bases and J by 4 bases. CDR3 sequence: CASSLGGQGFYGYTF. CDR3 nucleotides: TGCGCCAGCAGCTTGGGGGGACAGGGATTCTATGGCTACACCTTC.

The chain links TRBV29-1 to TRBJ1-5; tentative D call: TRBD1 (5 bases). CDR1 and CDR2 from the germline V gene are SQVTM and ANQGSEA. The CDR3 has 13 residues. V dropped 6 bases and J dropped 6 bases, with 15 bases sitting between them. The CDR3 sequence: CSVEGTDGQPQHF. The CDR3 DNA is TGCAGCGTAGAGGGGACTGACGGTCAGCCCCAGCATTTT.

The V and J genes are TRBV6-6 and TRBJ2-2; TRBD2 matches 7 bases. Germline V lookup: CDR1 MNHNY, CDR2 SVGAGI (reference sequence). The CDR3 covers 15 residues. Unmatched junction bases numbered 2, after V lost 1 base and J lost 3 bases. The chain's CDR3 is CASSYFAGDTGELFF. For the CDR3, the DNA is TGTGCCAGCAGTTACTTCGCGGGAGACACCGGGGAGCTGTTTTTT.

This rearrangement joins TRBV9 to TRBJ2-1; tentative D call: TRBD2 (5 bases). CDR3 length: 14 amino acids. Trimming took off 2 bases at V and 1 base at J, with 7 bases between the two ends. Per the germline V gene, CDR1 is SGDLS and CDR2 is YYNGEE. The CDR3, as DNA: TGTGCCAGCAGCGTCGGGGAGTCCTACAATGAGCAGTTCTTC. Protein product: CASSVGESYNEQFF.

The chain links TRBV7-2 to TRBJ2-3; D unclear. Looked up from germline, CDR1 is SGHTA and CDR2 is FQGNSA. V lost 1 base to trimming and J lost 5 bases, with 7 bases between them. The CDR3 has 13 residues. Here the CDR3 reads CASSLDREDTQYF. The CDR3 coding sequence is TGTGCCAGCAGCTTAGATCGCGAAGATACGCAGTATTTT.

The chain employs TRBV5-6 and TRBJ1-1; D might be TRBD1 (5 bases). V dropped 3 bases and J dropped 6 bases, with 15 bases sitting between them. Germline V gives CDR1 SGHDT, CDR2 YYEEEE. This CDR3 has 14 amino acids. Here the CDR3 DNA reads TGTGCCAGCAGCTATACGGGGGTGGGCCCTGAAGCTTTCTTT. Translating gives CASSYTGVGPEAFF.

The gene calls are TRBV5-1 and TRBJ1-2; 9 nucleotides align to TRBD1. The trim removed 4 bases at V and 5 bases at J, leaving 6 bases unmatched. CDR3 length: 14 amino acids. The germline gives CDR1 SGHRS, CDR2 YFSETQ. The CDR3 loop reads CASSAGTGRYGYTF. CDR3 nucleotide sequence: TGCGCCAGCAGCGCAGGGACAGGGAGGTATGGCTACACCTTC.

The chain combines TRBV6-5 with TRBJ2-7; tentatively, D is TRBD2 (5 bases). The CDR3 covers 10 residues. Germline CDR1 is MNHEY and CDR2 is SVGAGI. V was shortened by 6 bases and J by 12 bases, with 12 bases between the two germline ends. The CDR3 loop reads CASRERTLYF. CDR3 in DNA: TGTGCCAGCAGGGAACGGACTCTGTACTTC.

V usage is TRBV18 and J usage is TRBJ1-1; perhaps TRBD1 as D (5 bases). The germline V gene has CDR1 KGHSH and CDR2 LQKENI. V was cut by 5 bases and J by 0 bases, with 13 bases left in between. The CDR3 is 15 amino acids. The CDR3 loop reads CASSETRDLNTEAFF. The DNA of the CDR3 is TGTGCCAGCTCAGAAACCAGGGACTTGAACACTGAAGCTTTCTTT.

The chain employs TRBV6-4 and TRBJ2-1, with 7 bases that match TRBD1. Germline V lookup: CDR1 MRHNA, CDR2 SNTAGT. The junction had 9 bases not matched to a gene; V was cut back by 0 bases and J by 1 base. This CDR3 spans 18 amino acids. CDR3 DNA: TGTGCCAGCAGTGACTCGATTTACGGGACAGAATCCTACAATGAGCAGTTCTTC. Its translation is CASSDSIYGTESYNEQFF.

Concerning this clone: A junction boundary mismatches the germline segment, possibly from a read error. V usage is TRBV6-4 and J usage is TRBJ1-5, with a possible D match to TRBD1 (5 bases). Germline V gene lookup returns CDR1 MRHNA and CDR2 SNTAGT. The CDR3 has 14 amino acids. CDR3 residues: CASSPDSYNHPQHF. CDR3 nucleotides: TGTGCCAGCAGTCCCGACAGTTACAATCATCCCCAGCATTTT.

The chain is built from TRBV6-1 and TRBJ2-7; TRBD2 agrees at 13 bases. The CDR3 has 15 amino acids. CDR1 is MNHNS, CDR2 SASEGT, per germline. V dropped 7 bases and J dropped 7; count of bases not matched to a gene: 10. For the CDR3, the DNA is TGTGCCAGCACTGACGGACTAGCGGGGGTTGGGGAGCAGTACTTC. This translates into CASTDGLAGVGEQYF.

The genes are TRBV5-4 and TRBJ1-2; 8 positions match TRBD1. J gave up 10 bases and V 1 base, and 9 bases lay outside the gene matches. Germline CDR1 SGHNT, CDR2 YYREEE (reference sequence). The CDR3 contains 14 residues. The CDR3 DNA sequence: TGTGCCAGCAGCTTGCTCGGACAGGGCGACGACTACACCTTC. Protein product: CASSLLGQGDDYTF.

The chain combines TRBV29-1 with TRBJ2-5; D may be TRBD1 (5 bases). Matching the DNA end better, TRBJ2-7 makes the J call doubtful. CDR1 SQVTM and CDR2 ANQGSEA come from the germline V gene. The CDR3 sequence is 13 residues long. The CDR3 coding sequence is TGCAGCGTTCATGTGGCAGGGCGCTACGAGCAGTACTTC. This gives the protein CSVHVAGRYEQYF.